The table lists the clone carrying this T cell receptor (beta chain) with a few counts. Its antigen is undetermined. The CDR3 spans 14 residues. Trimming cost V 3 bases and J 0 bases, with 5 bases left between them. Per the germline V gene, CDR1 is KGHDR and CDR2 is SFDVKD. A sample-barcoded 5' primer and a J-beta primer mix were used in a second PCR of roughly 7 to 11 cycles. Using its own MiXCR run on the 5' RACE reads, TCRdb lists one record per CDR3 protein. Of approximately 1.5 million distinct CDR3 sequences in the sample, about 32% were seen once. This sample is drawn from a study of blood T cells in healthy people across ages. Findings of the study overall: The long-lived group displayed more naive CD4+ cells, plus higher diversity, than the aged donors did. Older age went with lower TCR beta diversity per million T cells, in a roughly linear way. It was not possible, with unsorted PBMCs, to conclusively compare naive and antigen-experienced cells.

The clonotype was recovered from a woman under 40 in good health. Source material: blood. V is TRBV24-1 and J is TRBJ1-5; D gene uncertain. This chain's CDR3 is CATSDRFSNQPQHF. As DNA, the CDR3 is TGTGCCACCAGTGATCGGTTTAGCAATCAGCCCCAGCATTTT.